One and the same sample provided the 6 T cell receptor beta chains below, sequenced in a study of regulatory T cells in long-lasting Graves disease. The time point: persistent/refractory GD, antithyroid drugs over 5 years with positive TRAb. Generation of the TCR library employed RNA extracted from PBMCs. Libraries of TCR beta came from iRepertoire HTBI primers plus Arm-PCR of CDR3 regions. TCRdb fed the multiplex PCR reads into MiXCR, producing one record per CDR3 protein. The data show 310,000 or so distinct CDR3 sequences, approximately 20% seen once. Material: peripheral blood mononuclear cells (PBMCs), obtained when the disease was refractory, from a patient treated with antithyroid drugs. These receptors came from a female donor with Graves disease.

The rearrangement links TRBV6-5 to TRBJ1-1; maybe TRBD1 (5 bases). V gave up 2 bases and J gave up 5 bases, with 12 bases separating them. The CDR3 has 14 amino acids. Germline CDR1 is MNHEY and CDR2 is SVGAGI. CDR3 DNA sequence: TGTGCCAGCAGTTACATTTTTCAGGGTACTGAAGCTTTCTTT. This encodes CASSYIFQGTEAFF.

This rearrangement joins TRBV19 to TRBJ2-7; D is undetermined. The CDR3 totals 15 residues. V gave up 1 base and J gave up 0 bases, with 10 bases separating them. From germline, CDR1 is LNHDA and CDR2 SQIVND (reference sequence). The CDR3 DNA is TGTGCCAGTAGTATAGTCAGCGAAAGCTCCTACGAGCAGTACTTC. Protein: CASSIVSESSYEQYF. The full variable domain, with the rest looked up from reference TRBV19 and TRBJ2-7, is DGGITQSPKYLFRKEGQNVTLSCEQNLNHDAMYWYRQDPGQGLRLIYYSQIVNDFQKGDIAEGYSVSREKKESFPLTVTSAQKNPTAFYLCASSIVSESSYEQYFGPGTRLTVT.

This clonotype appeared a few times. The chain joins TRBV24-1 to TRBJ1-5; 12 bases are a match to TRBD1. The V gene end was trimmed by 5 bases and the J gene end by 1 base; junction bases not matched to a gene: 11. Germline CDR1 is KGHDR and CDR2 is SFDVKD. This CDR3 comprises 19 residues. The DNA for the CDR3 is TGTGCCACCAGTGCCTCCGGGACAGGGGGCTCCCAAAGCAATCAGCCCCAGCATTTT. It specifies CATSASGTGGSQSNQPQHF.

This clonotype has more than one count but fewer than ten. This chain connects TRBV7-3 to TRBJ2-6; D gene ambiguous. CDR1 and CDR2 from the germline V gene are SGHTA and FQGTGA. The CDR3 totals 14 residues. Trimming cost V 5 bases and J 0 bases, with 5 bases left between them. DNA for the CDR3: TGTGCCAGCAGCCCGTTCTCTGGGGCCAACGTCCTGACTTTC. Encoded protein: CASSPFSGANVLTF. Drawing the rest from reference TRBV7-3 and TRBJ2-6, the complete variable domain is GAGVSQTPSNKVTEKGKYVELRCDPISGHTALYWYRQSLGQGPEFLIYFQGTGAADDSGLPNDRFFAVRPEGSVSTLKIQRTERGDSAVYLCASSPFSGANVLTFGAGSRLTVL.

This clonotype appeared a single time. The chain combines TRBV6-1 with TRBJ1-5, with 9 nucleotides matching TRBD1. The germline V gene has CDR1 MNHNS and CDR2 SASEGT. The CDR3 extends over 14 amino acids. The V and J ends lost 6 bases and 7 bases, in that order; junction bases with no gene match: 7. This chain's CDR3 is CASRPGQGGQPQHF. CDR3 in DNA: TGTGCCAGCAGACCGGGACAGGGTGGGCAGCCCCAGCATTTT.

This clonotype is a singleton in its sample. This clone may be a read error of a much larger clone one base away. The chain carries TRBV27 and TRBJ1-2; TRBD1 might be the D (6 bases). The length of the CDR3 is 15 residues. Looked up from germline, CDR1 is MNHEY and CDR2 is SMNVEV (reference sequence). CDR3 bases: TGTGCCAACAGTATGAAGACAGGCCTCCTCTATGGCTACACCTTC. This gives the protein CANSMKTGLLYGYTF.